This T cell receptor (beta chain) was identified during a study of blood T cell repertoires in COVID-19. About the research overall: Material from acute and convalescent COVID-19 was sourced from the United States, Italy and Spain.

Profiled with immunoSEQ multiplex PCR; TCRdb holds only in-frame clones, not every one. Of 150,000 or so clones detected, 84% appear once; the ten largest clones hold 12% to 15%. The study drew participants aged about 18 to 90 years from 20 to 30 US areas. The study assigned cohorts using participant-reported clinical history. Symptom resolution, clearance, or two negative PCRs marked the recovered donors of Cohort 3. V lost 0 bases and J lost 0, with 13 bases in between. The length of the CDR3 is 16 residues. Germline V gene sequence: CDR1 SGHRS, CDR2 YFSETQ. V and J are TRBV5-1 and TRBJ2-7; D perhaps matches TRBD2 (6 bases). Input material: PBMCs or T cells enriched from blood (not recorded which). The sequence came from a man in his forties or fifties who had recovered from COVID-19. The CDR3: CASSLDLASSSYEQYF. The CDR3 DNA follows: TGCGCCAGCAGCTTGGACCTAGCGTCGAGCTCCTACGAGCAGTACTTC.